This T cell receptor (beta chain) was sequenced for a study of T-cell memory formation after mild COVID-19. From the 5' RACE reads, TCRdb called clonotypes with MiXCR, one entry per CDR3 protein. The sample records 100,000 to 130,000 distinct CDR3 sequences, over 15% being singletons. The CDR3 spans 14 residues. V lost 3 bases, J lost 3 bases, and 15 bases lay in between. Germline V CDR1 and CDR2: DFQATT, SNEGSKA (reference sequence). The specimen was PBMCs or a T cell subset sorted from them (not recorded which). This clonotype originated in a young man who had mild COVID-19 (a few samples of this study predate the infection). Cell type and time point are not known. The genes are TRBV20-1 and TRBJ2-7; tentatively, D is TRBD2 (6 bases). The CDR3 loop reads CSARFPSGHYEQYF. As DNA, the CDR3 is TGCAGTGCTAGGTTTCCGAGCGGGCACTACGAGCAGTACTTC.